These 23 T cell receptor beta chains were sequenced from one sample in a study of CD8 T cells in ankylosing spondylitis. General study points: A TCR beta motif of 7 to 9 highly homologous variants seemed to mark ankylosing spondylitis blood.

TCRdb reprocessed the 5' RACE reads with MiXCR, giving one entry per CDR3 protein. The table records 300,000 to 400,000 distinct CDR3 sequences, 20% to 25% of them present only once. Their specific antigens are unknown. The sequenced material came from blood, either unsorted or a sorted T cell fraction (not recorded which). These receptors came from a male donor with ankylosing spondylitis.

This clonotype was seen a few times. The CDR3 here is CASSYADYGYTF. The CDR3 DNA sequence: TGTGCCAGCAGTTATGCGGACTATGGCTACACCTTC. The J gene is TRBJ1-2, the V gene TRBV6-2 or TRBV6-3; D remains ambiguous. Germline assignment: CDR1 MNHEY and CDR2 SVGEGT. This CDR3 is 12 amino acids long. With 3 bases removed from V and 3 bases from J, the gap between germline ends came to 5 bases.

The V call is TRBV5-1, the J call TRBJ2-1; 7 nucleotides match TRBD2. The germline V gene encodes CDR1 SGHRS and CDR2 YFSETQ. The junction had 7 bases not matched to a gene; V was cut back by 4 bases and J by 6 bases. This CDR3 is 14 amino acids long. CDR3 DNA: TGCGCCAGCAGCCCCAGGACTAGTTCCAATGAGCAGTTCTTC. Its translation is CASSPRTSSNEQFF.

The chain couples TRBV5-1 to TRBJ2-3; perhaps D is TRBD1 or TRBD2 (5 bases each). Germline loops: CDR1 SGHRS, CDR2 YFSETQ. Trimming took off 1 base at V and 2 bases at J, with 11 bases between the two ends. This CDR3 has 15 residues. CDR3 DNA sequence: TGCGCCAGCAGCTTGCGGGACGGGGACACAGATACGCAGTATTTT. Its translation is CASSLRDGDTDTQYF.

This clonotype showed up just a few times. V gene TRBV2 combines with J gene TRBJ2-3; 9 bases fit TRBD1. Germline loops: CDR1 SNHLY, CDR2 FYNNEI. This CDR3 spans 16 amino acids. Unmatched junction bases numbered 9, after V lost 4 bases and J lost 4 bases. The CDR3 nucleotides are TGTGCCAGCAGTGGCCCCCACAGGGGGCATCCAGATACGCAGTATTTT. Translation: CASSGPHRGHPDTQYF.

This sequence joins TRBV12-3 or TRBV12-4 and TRBJ2-5, with 8 bases aligning to TRBD2. The CDR3 has 15 amino acids. V lost 11 bases to trimming and J lost 5 bases; unmatched junction nucleotides: 16. The CDR3 coding sequence is TGTGCCCCCAAGGGACGGGAGGGCCTTTGTGAGACCCAGTACTTC. This translates into CAPKGREGLCETQYF.

This clonotype was seen a handful of times. CDR3 region: CASSQPGVAGTNTGELFF. CDR3 DNA: TGTGCCAGCAGCCAGCCAGGGGTAGCGGGGACGAACACCGGGGAGCTGTTTTTT. J is TRBJ2-2 and V is TRBV4-2, with 8 bases that match TRBD2. Germline loops: CDR1 LGHNA, CDR2 YNFKEQ. This CDR3 contains 18 residues. Trimming removed 3 bases from V and 0 bases from J; junction bases left unmatched: 9.

V gene TRBV3-1 combines with J gene TRBJ2-7; no clear D gene. The CDR3 spans 14 residues. Per the germline V gene, CDR1 is LGHDT and CDR2 is YNNKEL (reference sequence). The germline V and J ends were trimmed by 4 bases and 2 bases, with 12 bases remaining between them. In nucleotides, the CDR3 is TGTGCCAGCAGCCTTTCCCACACTACCTACGAGCAGTACTTC. Translation gives CASSLSHTTYEQYF.

The chain couples TRBV6-5 to TRBJ2-7; D may be TRBD1 or TRBD2 (5 bases each). CDR3 length equals 15 residues. Trimming pared 4 bases from V and 2 bases from J, leaving 15 bases between. Germline CDR1 MNHEY, CDR2 SVGAGI. CDR3 coding DNA: TGTGCCAGCAGTTTCTCCATGGGGGAGACCTACGAGCAGTACTTC. It is translated as CASSFSMGETYEQYF.

This chain links TRBV10-3 with TRBJ1-2; 9 bases line up with TRBD1. This CDR3 contains 17 residues. CDR1 and CDR2 (germline): ENHRY, SYGVKD. The ends lost 4 bases at V and 3 bases at J; junction bases unmatched: 12. The CDR3 here is CAISARLGTGLHYGYTF. The CDR3 DNA is TGTGCCATCAGTGCCCGACTAGGGACAGGGCTACACTATGGCTACACCTTC.

The V gene is TRBV6-5, the J gene TRBJ2-3; 16 bases line up with TRBD2. J gave up 8 bases and V 2 bases, and 7 bases lay outside the gene matches. The CDR3 has 17 residues. Germline-derived CDR1 and CDR2 are MNHEY and SVGAGI. Written as DNA, the CDR3 is TGTGCCAGCAGTTACGTGGGGACTAGCGGGAGGGGAGGTACGCAGTATTTT. This codes for CASSYVGTSGRGGTQYF.

The chain recombines TRBV11-3 with TRBJ2-1; D tentatively fits TRBD1 or TRBD2 (5 bases each). V gave up 5 bases and J gave up 9 bases, with 23 bases separating them. CDR1 is SGHNT, CDR2 YENEEA, per germline. There are 16 residues in the CDR3. Written as DNA, the CDR3 is TGTGCCAGCAGCCCGGGACCGAATATATTATTTGGTGAGCAGTTCTTC. Its protein is CASSPGPNILFGEQFF.

This clonotype was picked up one time. The genes are TRBV20-1 and TRBJ1-2; no firm D call. The CDR3 totals 11 residues. Trimming stripped 5 bases from V and 7 bases from J, with 11 bases between. Germline V lookup: CDR1 DFQATT, CDR2 SNEGSKA (reference sequence). CDR3 in amino acids: CSAEPTTGYTF. CDR3 coding DNA: TGCAGTGCTGAGCCCACCACTGGCTACACCTTC.

The chain is built from TRBV28 and TRBJ1-2; 8 bases are a match to TRBD1. The germline gives CDR1 MDHEN, CDR2 SYDVKM. Trimming cost V 7 bases and J 0 bases; bases outside gene matches: 7. The CDR3 is made up of 15 amino acids. The CDR3 region is CASNRRGQANYGYTF. The DNA for the CDR3 is TGTGCCAGCAATCGCCGGGGACAGGCTAACTATGGCTACACCTTC.

This sequence joins TRBV4-1 and TRBJ2-7; 9 bases line up with TRBD1. The CDR3 totals 15 residues. Germline V gene sequence: CDR1 MGHRA, CDR2 YSYEKL. With V trimmed by 1 base and J by 2 bases, 3 bases remained unmatched. Here the CDR3 DNA reads TGCGCCAGCAGCCAAGGGGACAGGGCGGCCTACGAGCAGTACTTC. Translating gives CASSQGDRAAYEQYF.

The V gene is TRBV12-3 or TRBV12-4, the J gene TRBJ1-3; D may be TRBD1 (6 bases). Trimming removed 5 bases at V and 0 bases at J, with 8 bases between. CDR3 size: 14 residues. DNA for the CDR3: TGTGCCAGCAGTCGGACAGCCTCTGGAAACACCATATATTTT. Its protein is CASSRTASGNTIYF.

The rearrangement uses TRBV4-1 and TRBJ2-7; 9 positions agree with TRBD2. The V segment lost 5 bases and the J segment 3 bases; nucleotides outside the gene matches: 5. Germline CDR1 reads MGHRA; CDR2 reads YSYEKL. This CDR3 has 14 amino acids. The CDR3 DNA reads as TGCGCCAGCAGCTTTAGCGGGAGAGGCTACGAGCAGTACTTC. It specifies CASSFSGRGYEQYF.

This rearrangement joins TRBV7-3 to TRBJ2-7; D uncertain. The CDR3 extends over 15 amino acids. Per the germline V gene, CDR1 is SGHTA and CDR2 is FQGTGA. V was pared by 1 base and J by 3 bases, with 13 bases between. The CDR3: CASSLIAYPNYEQYF. The DNA for the CDR3 is TGTGCCAGCAGCTTAATAGCCTACCCTAACTACGAGCAGTACTTC.

The chain is built from TRBV7-3 and TRBJ2-1; 9 bases line up with TRBD2. The trim removed 8 bases at V and 6 bases at J, leaving 8 bases unmatched. Germline V lookup: CDR1 SGHTA, CDR2 FQGTGA. The CDR3 extends over 14 amino acids. CDR3 bases: TGTGCCAGCCGTCCTGGCGGGAGGGCCAATGAGCAGTTCTTC. Protein product: CASRPGGRANEQFF.

This clonotype was observed a single time. The chain recombines TRBV7-6 with TRBJ2-2; 9 positions match TRBD1. V shed 4 bases and J 4 bases; nucleotides not matched to a gene: 7. The CDR3 covers 16 residues. CDR1 is SGHVS and CDR2 is FNYEAQ in the germline V gene. This CDR3 is CASSSHRDRATGELFF. CDR3 nucleotide sequence: TGTGCCAGCAGCTCCCACCGGGACAGGGCCACCGGGGAGCTGTTTTTT.

This clonotype was detected a few times. This chain's CDR3 is CSVEDPGNTIYF. CDR3 bases: TGCAGCGTTGAAGATCCTGGAAACACCATATATTTT. J is TRBJ1-3 and V is TRBV29-1; D uncertain. Germline CDR1 reads SQVTM; CDR2 reads ANQGSEA. The V end lost 0 bases, the J end lost 2 bases, and 2 bases lay between the germline ends. The CDR3 is made up of 12 amino acids.

In its sample, this clonotype was seen a few times. The chain recombines TRBV7-9 with TRBJ2-3; 7 nucleotides align to TRBD2. The junction had 7 bases not matched to a gene; V was cut back by 5 bases and J by 2 bases. CDR1 SEHNR and CDR2 FQNEAQ come from the germline V gene (reference sequence). The CDR3 length is 15 residues. CDR3 amino acids: CASSPRAGHTDTQYF. The CDR3, as DNA: TGTGCCAGCAGCCCGAGAGCGGGGCACACAGATACGCAGTATTTT.

This clonotype was seen a handful of times. The chain employs TRBV28 and TRBJ2-1, with D possibly TRBD2 on 6 matching bases. CDR1 and CDR2 from the germline V gene are MDHEN and SYDVKM. V gave up 3 bases and J gave up 0 bases, with 12 bases separating them. CDR3 length: 16 residues. The CDR3: CASSFPSALSYNEQFF. The CDR3 bases are TGTGCCAGCAGTTTCCCTAGCGCCCTCTCCTACAATGAGCAGTTCTTC.

The chain is built from TRBV3-1 and TRBJ1-1; the match to TRBD1 covers 8 bases. V gave up 3 bases and J gave up 0 bases; unmatched junction bases: 6. The germline CDR1 and CDR2 sequences are LGHDT and YNNKEL (reference sequence). The CDR3 has 16 residues. The chain's CDR3 is CASSHHGTGLNTEAFF. The CDR3 nucleotides are TGTGCCAGCAGCCACCACGGGACAGGACTGAACACTGAAGCTTTCTTT.